The clone carrying this T cell receptor (beta chain) appeared a few times. This specimen belongs to a study of human T cells and chemical hapten exposure. On the study more broadly: Patients received weekly diphenylcyclopropenone doses to the scalp throughout the approximately 25-week study. There were per-sample TCR yield variations, arising mainly from small pooled library volume differences.

TCRdb re-derived calls from the RACE reads in MiXCR, one entry per CDR3 protein. This sample has more than 95,000 distinct CDR3 sequences; around 34% occur once, and the top ten carry around 2.5%. Time point denoted: patch test 3, about 24 weeks after DPC sensitization. Treatment specified: therapeutic diphenylcyclopropenone sensitization with weekly scalp DPC. Blood was drawn before each patch test was applied. V gave up 10 bases and J gave up 2 bases, with 10 bases separating them. CDR1 MNHEY and CDR2 SVGAGI come from the germline V gene. The CDR3 has 12 amino acids. Source: whole blood, taken in connection with sensitization to the hapten diphenylcyclopropenone (DPC). The rearrangement joins TRBV6-5 to TRBJ2-3; D not certain. The clonotype comes from a man aged 40-55 years with alopecia areata. Some clones in this sample may be carry-over from other donors' samples. CDR3 protein: CATGPPTDTQYF. The CDR3 nucleotides are TGTGCCACTGGTCCCCCCACAGATACGCAGTATTTT.